A selection of T cell receptor beta chains follows, all from one sample in a study of shared clonotypes between healthy human individuals. Assay: immunoSEQ multiplex PCR; the TCRdb copy retains only in-frame clones and omits some. The data contain about 1 million clones, under 80% of them seen just once; the ten biggest clones take up about 1.5%. The sample was memory CD4+ T cells sorted from blood. Every receptor here comes from a man aged 18 to 29 in good health. Both conserved end residues are part of each CDR3. The D gene is left open where the match is weak. For some rows the clone size is stated as once, few or many, or as a class when expanded; others skip it.

>TRBV27|-|TRBJ1-5|-
CASSLGGFGNQPQHF
TGTGCCAGCAGTTTAGGGGGATTTGGCAATCAGCCCCAGCATTTT
>TRBV5-1|TRBD1|TRBJ1-1|-
CASSGTGGMNTEAFF
TGCGCCAGCAGCGGCACAGGGGGGATGAACACTGAAGCTTTCTTT
>TRBV27|-|TRBJ1-5|-
CASSFLRGTNQPQHF
TGTGCCAGCAGTTTCCTTCGGGGTACCAATCAGCCCCAGCATTTT
>TRBV20-1|TRBD1|TRBJ2-1|-
CSANRGNEQFF
TGCAGTGCAAACAGGGGGAATGAGCAGTTCTTC
>TRBV9|TRBD1|TRBJ1-1|once
CASSSQGRNTEAFF
TGTGCCAGCAGCTCACAGGGGCGGAACACTGAAGCTTTCTTT
>TRBV5-1|-|TRBJ1-5|-
CASSPDVNQPQHF
TGCGCCAGCAGCCCGGACGTAAATCAGCCCCAGCATTTT
>TRBV10-2|-|TRBJ1-1|many
CASSGHSGGTEAFF
TGCGCCAGCAGTGGGCATAGTGGGGGCACTGAAGCTTTCTTT
>TRBV19|-|TRBJ2-2|-
CASTGGPVRTGELFF
TGTGCCAGTACAGGAGGGCCGGTGAGGACCGGGGAGCTGTTTTTT
>TRBV7-9|-|TRBJ2-7|-
CASSLGETGITYEQYF
TGTGCCAGCAGCTTAGGCGAGACCGGGATAACTTACGAGCAGTACTTC
>TRBV5-1|TRBD2|TRBJ2-3|-
CASSLVRGEADTQYF
TGCGCCAGCAGCTTGGTACGGGGGGAGGCAGATACGCAGTATTTT
>TRBV9|-|TRBJ1-1|-
CASSVEGRKNTEAFF
TGTGCCAGCAGCGTAGAGGGCAGAAAGAACACTGAAGCTTTCTTT
>TRBV2|-|TRBJ2-2|-
CASSEGRKNTGELFF
TGTGCCAGCAGTGAGGGCAGGAAAAACACCGGGGAGCTGTTTTTT
>TRBV11-2|-|TRBJ1-6|few
CASSTYNPSSYNSPLHF
TGTGCCAGCAGTACATATAATCCGAGCTCCTATAATTCACCCCTCCACTTT
>TRBV2|-|TRBJ1-2|-
CASSNRESYGYTF
TGTGCCAGCAGTAACAGGGAGAGCTATGGCTACACCTTC
>TRBV28|-|TRBJ2-3|-
CASREESYTDTQYF
TGTGCCAGCAGGGAAGAATCATACACAGATACGCAGTATTTT
>TRBV23-1|-|TRBJ1-2|-
CASHTYGYTF
TGCGCCAGCCACACATATGGCTACACCTTC
>TRBV5-6|TRBD1|TRBJ1-3|once
CASSYTGAGNTIYF
TGTGCCAGCAGCTACACAGGGGCTGGAAACACCATATATTTT
>TRBV21-1|-|TRBJ1-2|once
CASSTLGGQGYTF
TGTGCCAGCAGCACCCTAGGGGGACAGGGCTACACCTTC
>TRBV6-1|-|TRBJ2-2|-
CASSVQVAGELFF
TGTGCCAGCAGTGTACAGGTTGCCGGGGAGCTGTTTTTT
>TRBV19|-|TRBJ1-6|few
CASSIRSVFPPLHF
TGTGCCAGTAGTATCCGGAGCGTCTTCCCACCCCTCCACTTT
>TRBV5-1|TRBD2|TRBJ2-3|once
CASSPHSRGDTDTQYF
TGCGCCAGCAGCCCCCATTCGCGGGGGGACACAGATACGCAGTATTTT
>TRBV10-3|TRBD2|TRBJ2-1|few
CAIRGTSGGYNEQFF
TGTGCCATCAGGGGGACTAGCGGGGGTTACAATGAGCAGTTCTTC
>TRBV2|-|TRBJ2-1|-
CASSLRDFRNEQFF
TGTGCCAGCAGCCTCCGGGACTTTCGTAATGAGCAGTTCTTC
>TRBV4-3|-|TRBJ1-6|-
CASSQDTGRRNSPLHF
TGCGCCAGCAGCCAGGATACGGGACGGAGAAATTCACCCCTCCACTTT
>TRBV10-3|-|TRBJ1-1|-
CAITPSPGAEAFF
TGTGCCATCACCCCCAGCCCTGGGGCGGAGGCTTTCTTT
>TRBV7-2|-|TRBJ1-2|many
CASSLRAQVTFIGYTF
TGTGCCAGCAGCCTTCGGGCACAGGTTACGTTCATTGGGTACACCTTC
>TRBV14|-|TRBJ2-5|once
CASSRRSVQETQYF
TGTGCCAGCAGCCGTCGGTCCGTGCAGGAGACCCAGTACTTC
>TRBV6-1|-|TRBJ1-5|-
CASSEFFGLPQHF
TGTGCCAGCAGTGAATTTTTTGGGTTGCCCCAGCATTTT
>TRBV11-1|TRBD2|TRBJ2-3|-
CASSPLRAGGPDTQYF
TGTGCCAGCAGCCCCCTACGAGCGGGGGGCCCAGATACGCAGTATTTT
>TRBV6-6|-|TRBJ1-1|few
CASTLRAENTEAFF
TGTGCCAGCACCCTTAGGGCAGAGAACACTGAAGCTTTCTTT
>TRBV5-1|-|TRBJ2-2|many
CASSLEASHGTGELFF
TGCGCCAGCAGCTTGGAGGCTAGCCATGGTACCGGGGAGCTGTTTTTT
>TRBV19|-|TRBJ2-7|-
CASSISFNSYEQYF
TGTGCCAGTAGTATCAGCTTTAACTCCTACGAGCAGTACTTC
>TRBV6-4|-|TRBJ1-1|-
CATTSEKGTAFF
TGTGCCACCACCTCGGAAAAGGGTACGGCTTTCTTT
>TRBV27|-|TRBJ2-7|-
CASSDQTYEQYF
TGTGCCAGCAGCGACCAAACCTACGAGCAGTACTTC
>TRBV13|TRBD1|TRBJ2-3|-
CASSSQGALSTDTQYF
TGTGCCAGCAGCTCGCAGGGGGCCCTGAGCACAGATACGCAGTATTTT
>TRBV4-3|TRBD1|TRBJ2-5|-
CASSQEGQGSLTQYF
TGCGCCAGCAGCCAAGAGGGACAGGGGAGCTTGACCCAGTACTTC
>TRBV14|-|TRBJ1-6|-
CASSRLTTVNSPLHF
TGTGCCAGCAGTAGACTCACCACAGTCAATTCACCCCTCCACTTT
>TRBV28|-|TRBJ1-2|-
CASSFGQRGYTF
TGTGCCAGCAGTTTCGGCCAAAGGGGCTACACCTTC
>TRBV28|-|TRBJ2-2|-
CASPDRQTGELFF
TGTGCCAGTCCTGATAGACAGACCGGGGAGCTGTTTTTT
>TRBV6-1|TRBD1|TRBJ1-1|-
CASLTGGNAEAFF
TGTGCCAGCCTGACAGGGGGGAACGCTGAAGCTTTCTTT
>TRBV5-1|-|TRBJ2-2|-
CASSLGSVAGELFF
TGCGCCAGCAGCTTGGGGTCGGTCGCCGGGGAGCTGTTTTTT
>TRBV19|-|TRBJ1-1|-
CASSIQGLTEAFF
TGTGCCAGTAGTATACAGGGTTTGACTGAAGCTTTCTTT
>TRBV25-1|-|TRBJ1-1|few
CASRGRVIAFF
TGTGCCAGCAGGGGCCGGGTCATTGCTTTCTTT
>TRBV30|-|TRBJ2-3|-
CAWRRYTDTQYF
TGTGCCTGGAGGCGGTACACAGATACGCAGTATTTT
>TRBV10-3|TRBD1|TRBJ2-2|-
CAISETGTGSTGELFF
TGTGCCATCAGTGAGACCGGGACAGGGAGCACCGGGGAGCTGTTTTTT
>TRBV5-4|-|TRBJ1-6|-
CASSLDGGLRASPLHF
TGTGCCAGCAGCTTGGATGGGGGGCTGCGGGCTTCACCCCTCCACTTT
>TRBV28|-|TRBJ1-5|-
CASSRGQPQHF
TGTGCCAGCAGCAGAGGGCAGCCCCAGCATTTT
>TRBV6-1|-|TRBJ2-2|-
CASSGQWRAGELFF
TGTGCCAGCAGCGGACAGTGGAGGGCCGGGGAGCTGTTTTTT
>TRBV18|-|TRBJ2-1|many
CASSPSGPNNEQFF
TGTGCCAGCTCACCAAGCGGGCCAAACAATGAGCAGTTCTTC